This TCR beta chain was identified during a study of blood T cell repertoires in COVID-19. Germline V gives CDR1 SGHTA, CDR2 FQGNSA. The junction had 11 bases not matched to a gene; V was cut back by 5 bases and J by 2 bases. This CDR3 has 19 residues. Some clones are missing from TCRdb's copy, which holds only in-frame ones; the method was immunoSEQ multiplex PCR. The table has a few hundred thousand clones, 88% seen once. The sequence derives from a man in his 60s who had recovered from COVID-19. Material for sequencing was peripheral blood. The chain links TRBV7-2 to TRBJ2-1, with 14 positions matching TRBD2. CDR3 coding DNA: TGTGCCAGCAGCCCGACTAGCGGGGGGGCCTTTCGTACCTACAATGAGCAGTTCTTC. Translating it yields CASSPTSGGAFRTYNEQFF.